The present T cell receptor beta chain was sequenced within a study of vaccination effects on CD4 cells after COVID-19. The wider study: Either the BNT162b2 or mRNA-1273 vaccine was given to participants in two doses.

About this clone: The antigen remains undetermined.

The V end lost 3 bases, the J end lost 2 bases, and 7 bases lay between the germline ends. The CDR3 covers 13 residues. ViraFEST assay sequencing came after antigen-specific CD4+ T cells were expanded with viral peptide pools. The authors isolated CD4+ T cells after more than eight days of culture. The study found no prior SARS-CoV-2 infection in the vaccine recipients, who tested negative for nucleocapsid antibodies. The researchers cultured 1.5 million to 2.5 million PBMC per well with approximately 9.1 IU/ml IL-2 and roughly 9.4 ug/ml peptides. Measured with immunoSEQ multiplex PCR; TCRdb has only the in-frame clones, and not every one. Among around 63,000 clones listed, 70% to 85% were seen once.

The chain uses TRBV12-3 or TRBV12-4 and TRBJ1-2, with D possibly matching TRBD1 (5 bases). The sequence derives from a human donor who received a COVID-19 vaccine. The specimen comprised CD4+ T cells from PBMCs cultured with HCoV-OC43 spike peptides, sampled before COVID-19 vaccination. Described subset: HCoV-OC43 spike overlapping peptide pool stimulation. The DNA for the CDR3 is TGTGCCAGCAGTTTGACAGAAAACTATGGCTACACCTTC. Amino acid sequence: CASSLTENYGYTF.